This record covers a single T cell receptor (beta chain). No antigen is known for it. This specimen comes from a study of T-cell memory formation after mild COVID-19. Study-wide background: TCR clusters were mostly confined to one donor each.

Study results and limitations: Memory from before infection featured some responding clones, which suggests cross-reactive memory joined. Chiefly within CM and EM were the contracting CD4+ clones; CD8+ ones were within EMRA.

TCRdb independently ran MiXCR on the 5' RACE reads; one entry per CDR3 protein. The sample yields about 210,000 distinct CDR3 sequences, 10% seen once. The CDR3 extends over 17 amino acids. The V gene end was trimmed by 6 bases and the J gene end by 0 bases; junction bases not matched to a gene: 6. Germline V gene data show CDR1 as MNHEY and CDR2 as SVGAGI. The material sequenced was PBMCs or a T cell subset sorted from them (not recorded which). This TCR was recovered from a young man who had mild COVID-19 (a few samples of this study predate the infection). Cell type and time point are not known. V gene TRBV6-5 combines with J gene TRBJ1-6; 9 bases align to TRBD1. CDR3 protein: CASRLQGADSYNSPLHF. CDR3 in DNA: TGTGCCAGCAGATTACAGGGGGCCGACTCCTATAATTCACCCCTCCACTTT.